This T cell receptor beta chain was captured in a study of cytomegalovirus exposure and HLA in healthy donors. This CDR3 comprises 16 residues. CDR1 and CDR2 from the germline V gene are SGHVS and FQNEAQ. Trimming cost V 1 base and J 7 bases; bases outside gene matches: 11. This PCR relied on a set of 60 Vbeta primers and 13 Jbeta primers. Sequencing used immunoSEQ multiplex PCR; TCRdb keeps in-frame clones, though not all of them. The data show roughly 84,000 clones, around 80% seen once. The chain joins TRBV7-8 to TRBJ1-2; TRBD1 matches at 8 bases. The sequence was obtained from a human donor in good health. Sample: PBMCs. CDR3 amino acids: CASSLGQAGGRGGYTF. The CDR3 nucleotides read TGTGCCAGCAGCTTAGGGCAGGCAGGGGGCAGGGGTGGCTACACCTTC.